This T cell receptor (beta chain) stems from a study of blood T cell repertoires in COVID-19. Study in general: Some COVID-19 samples were acute and others convalescent; all came from the United States, Italy and Spain. T cells, B-cell-depleted T cells, or PBMCs supplied cDNA or gDNA.

How the authors handled the data: Reference gene primer amplification yielded estimated nucleated cell counts. Repertoires were generated with immunoSEQ multiplex PCR, while TCRdb's copy carries only in-frame clones and drops some. The V and J calls and clone size come from that table; D and trimming were worked out from the DNA. This sample carries fewer than 65,000 clones, roughly nine tenths of them seen once, and the ten largest clones take roughly 3.9%. Trimming cost V 2 bases and J 5 bases, with 8 bases left between them. The CDR3 totals 13 residues. Germline V lookup: CDR1 SEHNR, CDR2 FQNEAQ (reference sequence).

Material for sequencing was peripheral blood. The chain joins TRBV7-9 to TRBJ2-3; D may be TRBD2 (6 bases). The sequence was obtained from a man aged 50 or older with acute or convalescent COVID-19. The CDR3 DNA reads as TGTGCCAGCAGCTTACTCGGGAGAGATACGCAGTATTTT. This codes for CASSLLGRDTQYF.